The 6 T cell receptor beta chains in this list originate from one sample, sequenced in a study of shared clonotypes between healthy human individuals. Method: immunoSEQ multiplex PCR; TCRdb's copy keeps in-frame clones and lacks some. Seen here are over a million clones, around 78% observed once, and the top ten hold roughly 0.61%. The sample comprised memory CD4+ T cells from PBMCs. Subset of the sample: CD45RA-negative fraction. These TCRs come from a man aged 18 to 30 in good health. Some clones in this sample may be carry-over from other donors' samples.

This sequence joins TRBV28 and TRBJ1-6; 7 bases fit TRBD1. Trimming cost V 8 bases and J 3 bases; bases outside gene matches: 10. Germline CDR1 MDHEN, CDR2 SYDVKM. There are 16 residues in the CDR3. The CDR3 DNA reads TGTGCCAGCCGGAAGGGCCGGGACAGCTATAATTCACCCCTCCACTTT. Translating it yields CASRKGRDSYNSPLHF.

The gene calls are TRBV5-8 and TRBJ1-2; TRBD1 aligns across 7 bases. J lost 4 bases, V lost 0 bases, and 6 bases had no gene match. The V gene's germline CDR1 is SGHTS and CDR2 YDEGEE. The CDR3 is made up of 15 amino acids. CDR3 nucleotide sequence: TGTGCCAGCAGCTTGGAGGGGGCGCCCCGCTATGGCTACACCTTC. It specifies CASSLEGAPRYGYTF.

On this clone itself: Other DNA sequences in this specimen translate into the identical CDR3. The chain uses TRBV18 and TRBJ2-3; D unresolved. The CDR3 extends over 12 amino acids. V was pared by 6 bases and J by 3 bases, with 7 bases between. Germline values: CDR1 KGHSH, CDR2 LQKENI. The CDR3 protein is CASSPATDTQYF. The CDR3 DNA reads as TGTGCCAGCTCTCCCGCTACAGATACGCAGTATTTT. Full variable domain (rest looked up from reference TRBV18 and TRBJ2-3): NAGVMQNPRHLVRRRGQEARLRCSPMKGHSHVYWYRQLPEEGLKFMVYLQKENIIDESGMPKERFSAEFPKEGPSILRIQQVVRGDSAAYFCASSPATDTQYFGPGTRLTVL.

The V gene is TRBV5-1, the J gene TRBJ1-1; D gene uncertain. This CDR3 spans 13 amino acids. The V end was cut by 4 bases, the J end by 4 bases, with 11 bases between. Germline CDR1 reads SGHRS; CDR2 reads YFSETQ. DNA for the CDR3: TGCGCCAGCAGCGCCTTACTGGGCACTGAAGCTTTCTTT. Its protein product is CASSALLGTEAFF.

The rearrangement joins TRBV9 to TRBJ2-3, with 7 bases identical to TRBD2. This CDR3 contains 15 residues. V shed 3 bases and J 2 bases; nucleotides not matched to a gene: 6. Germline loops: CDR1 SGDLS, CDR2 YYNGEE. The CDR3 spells CASSGPGGYTDTQYF. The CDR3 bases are TGTGCCAGCAGCGGCCCGGGGGGATACACAGATACGCAGTATTTT.

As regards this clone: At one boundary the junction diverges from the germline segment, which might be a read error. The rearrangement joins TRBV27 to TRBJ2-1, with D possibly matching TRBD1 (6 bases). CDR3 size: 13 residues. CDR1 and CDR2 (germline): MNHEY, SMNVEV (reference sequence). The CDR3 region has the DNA TGTGCCAGCAGTCCCCCCGGCAGGGTCAGGGGCGTCTTC. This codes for CASSPPGRVRGVF.